This record concerns one TCR beta chain sequence. Its antigen is not identified. Libraries were prepared by immunoSEQ multiplex PCR; TCRdb keeps only in-frame clonotypes and omits some of them. The sample shows more than 40,000 clones, around 67% of them seen only once. The entry originates in a study of vaccination effects on CD4 cells after COVID-19. Study-wide background: Everyone in the study got two shots of either the BNT162b2 or mRNA-1273 vaccine. Study-wide results and limits: Late post-vaccination, clones induced by infection and those induced by vaccine underwent marked clonal contraction. After vaccination of healthy people, only 1 of 255 vaccine-induced clones cross-reacted with common cold coronaviruses.

Prior to sequencing, the ViraFEST assay stimulated PBMC with viral peptide pools, which expanded the antigen-specific CD4+ T cells. Following 10 days of culture, CD4+ T cells were isolated. Nucleocapsid antibodies stayed negative before and after vaccination, showing no earlier SARS-CoV-2 infection. A few million PBMC were seeded per well and grown in the presence of 10 IU/ml IL-2 and about 10 ug/ml peptides. The CDR3 contains 17 residues. The germline CDR1 and CDR2 sequences are SGHRS and YFSETQ. With V trimmed by 2 bases and J by 0 bases, 6 bases remained unmatched. This specimen was CD4+ T cells from PBMCs cultured with HCoV-OC43 spike peptides, taken before COVID-19 vaccination. Subset denoted: HCoV-OC43 spike overlapping peptide pool stimulation. The TCR originated in a human donor who received a COVID-19 vaccine. This sequence joins TRBV5-1 and TRBJ2-1; 9 nucleotides line up with TRBD2. The CDR3 region has the DNA TGCGCCAGCAGCTTTCGACTAGCGGCCAGCTCCTACAATGAGCAGTTCTTC. It codes for CASSFRLAASSYNEQFF.